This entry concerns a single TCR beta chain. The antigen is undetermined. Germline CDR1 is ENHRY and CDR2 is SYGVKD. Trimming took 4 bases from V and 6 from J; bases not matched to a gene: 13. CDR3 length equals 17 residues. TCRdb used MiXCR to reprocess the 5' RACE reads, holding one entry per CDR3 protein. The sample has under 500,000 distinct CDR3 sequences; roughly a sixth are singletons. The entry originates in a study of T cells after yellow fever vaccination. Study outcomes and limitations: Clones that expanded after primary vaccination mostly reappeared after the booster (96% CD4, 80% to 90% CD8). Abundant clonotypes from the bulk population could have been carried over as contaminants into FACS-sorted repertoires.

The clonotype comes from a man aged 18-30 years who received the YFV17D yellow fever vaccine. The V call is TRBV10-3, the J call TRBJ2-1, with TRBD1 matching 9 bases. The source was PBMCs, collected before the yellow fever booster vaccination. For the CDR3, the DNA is TGTGCCATCAGTGCACCATCCGGGACAGGGATCGCCAATGAGCAGTTCTTC. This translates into CAISAPSGTGIANEQFF.